This TCR beta chain is from a study of human T cells and chemical hapten exposure. At the level of the study: The patient population, which was mostly female, had alopecia areata, totalis or universalis.

This clonotype appeared many times. Each CDR3 protein gets one entry after TCRdb re-called the RACE reads with MiXCR. The sample contains 35,000 to 50,000 distinct CDR3 sequences, around 12% of which appear only once. Time point indicated: pre-sensitization, week 0. Treatment noted: therapeutic diphenylcyclopropenone sensitization with weekly scalp DPC. The CDR3 runs 13 residues. The V and J ends lost 7 bases and 8 bases, in that order; junction bases with no gene match: 6. Germline CDR1 reads MNHNY; CDR2 reads SVGAGI (reference sequence). The TCR sequence derives from a woman in her 30s with alopecia areata. Some clones in this sample may be carry-over from other donors' samples. This chain links TRBV6-6 with TRBJ2-1; 9 bases agree with TRBD1. Source: whole blood, taken in connection with sensitization to the hapten diphenylcyclopropenone (DPC). This CDR3 reads CASTTTGGHEQFF. The CDR3 nucleotides read TGTGCCAGCACTACGACAGGGGGGCATGAGCAGTTCTTC.